Sequencing of this TCR beta chain was carried out in a study of T cell responses to AZD1222 COVID-19 vaccine. Findings of the study overall: Researchers report vaccine-associated CD4 TCRs spanning spike, with dominance at 160-218 and 743-854. Researchers took repertoire samples only after the peak T cell response had come.

Remarks on this clone: The antigen remains undetermined.

The table came from immunoSEQ multiplex PCR; TCRdb's copy has only in-frame clones and leaves some out. The table lists under 250,000 clones, 85% to 95% of them singletons. Germline assignment: CDR1 MGHDK and CDR2 SYGVNS. V was pared by 3 bases and J by 8 bases, with 14 bases between. The CDR3 consists of 14 residues. This clonotype originated in an adult in good health. The specimen was peripheral blood, collected on day 0 of MenACWY control vaccination. The chain recombines TRBV25-1 with TRBJ2-1, with D perhaps matching TRBD1 or TRBD2 (5 bases each). The CDR3 DNA reads TGTGCCAGCAGTGATCCGAGGGGCGGCGATGAGCAGTTCTTC. This sequence encodes CASSDPRGGDEQFF. Variable domain in full (rest from reference TRBV25-1 and TRBJ2-1): EADIYQTPRYLVIGTGKKITLECSQTMGHDKMYWYQQDPGMELHLIHYSYGVNSTEKGDLSSESTVSRIRTEHFPLTLESARPSHTSQYLCASSDPRGGDEQFFGPGTRLTVL.